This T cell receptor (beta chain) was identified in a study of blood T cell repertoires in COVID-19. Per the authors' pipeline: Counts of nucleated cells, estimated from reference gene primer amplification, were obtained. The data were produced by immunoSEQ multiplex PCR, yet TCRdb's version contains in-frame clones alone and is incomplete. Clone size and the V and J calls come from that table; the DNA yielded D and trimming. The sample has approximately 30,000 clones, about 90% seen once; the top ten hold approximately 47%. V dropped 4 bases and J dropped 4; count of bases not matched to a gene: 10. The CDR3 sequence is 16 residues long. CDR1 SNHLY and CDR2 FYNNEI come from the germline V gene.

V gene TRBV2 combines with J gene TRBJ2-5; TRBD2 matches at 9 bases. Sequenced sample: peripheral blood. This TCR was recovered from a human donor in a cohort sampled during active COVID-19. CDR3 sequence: CASSGLSGGRGETQYF. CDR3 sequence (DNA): TGTGCCAGCAGTGGACTTAGCGGGGGCCGGGGAGAGACCCAGTACTTC.